The 12 T cell receptor beta chains reported below all come from one sample, sequenced in a study of blood T cell repertoires in COVID-19 (dated by TCRdb to about 2020). The receptor library was made with the immunoSEQ multiplex PCR assay. TCRdb mirrors the immuneACCESS table, restricted to in-frame sequences. Some clones are absent from its copies; in checked studies, under half trace to an unresolved V gene, and the reason for the others is unknown. The sample contains approximately 37,000 clones, 80% to 90% of them found a single time. The ten top clones hold around a tenth of the sample. Material: peripheral blood. These receptors were collected from a human donor in a cohort sampled during active COVID-19.

The rearrangement uses TRBV28 and TRBJ2-7, with TRBD2 as a possible D gene (5 bases). The CDR3 has 15 residues. Germline V gene lookup returns CDR1 MDHEN and CDR2 SYDVKM. V was shortened by 1 base and J by 0 bases, with 10 bases between the two germline ends. CDR3 in amino acids: CASSLFGGPSYEQYF. The CDR3 DNA reads TGTGCCAGCAGTTTATTTGGCGGGCCCTCCTACGAGCAGTACTTC.

The V gene is TRBV5-4, the J gene TRBJ1-2; 7 positions match TRBD1. Germline-derived CDR1 and CDR2 are SGHNT and YYREEE (reference sequence). This CDR3 has 15 amino acids. Losses at the gene ends were 3 bases for V and 3 bases for J; bases not matched to a gene: 8. CDR3 sequence: CASSSRGPGDYGYTF. The CDR3 DNA reads TGTGCCAGCAGCTCAAGGGGGCCGGGGGACTATGGCTACACCTTC.

The CDR3 nucleotides are TGTGCCAGCAGCCTCCAACTCAGGGACAGCTCCGGGAATAACTATGGCTACACCTTC. This gives the protein CASSLQLRDSSGNNYGYTF. V is TRBV7-8 and J is TRBJ1-2; 7 bases match TRBD1. Losses at the gene ends were 5 bases for V and 1 base for J; bases not matched to a gene: 19. Germline V lookup: CDR1 SGHVS, CDR2 FQNEAQ. CDR3 size: 19 residues.

The J gene is TRBJ2-3, the V gene TRBV15, with D hard to call. The CDR3 consists of 13 residues. The germline gives CDR1 LNHNV, CDR2 YYDKDF (reference sequence). V was pared by 3 bases and J by 4 bases, with 8 bases between. In DNA, the CDR3 is TGTGCCACCAGCAGTGGCCCCGCAGATACGCAGTATTTT. Its protein product is CATSSGPADTQYF.

The sample holds a few counts of this clone. The CDR3 DNA follows: TGTGCCAGCAGCTTGGGACCGGGGGGCACAGATACGCAGTATTTT. Residues: CASSLGPGGTDTQYF. This rearrangement joins TRBV5-4 to TRBJ2-3; D may be TRBD2 (6 bases). Germline V gives CDR1 SGHNT, CDR2 YYREEE (reference sequence). This CDR3 has 15 amino acids. Trimming removed 0 bases from V and 1 base from J, with 9 bases in between.

CDR3 DNA sequence: TGTGCCAGCTCACCAAGCATCTACGAGCAGTACTTC. Protein: CASSPSIYEQYF. The chain uses TRBV18 and TRBJ2-7; D call uncertain. The CDR3 totals 12 residues. CDR1 KGHSH and CDR2 LQKENI come from the germline V gene. V was clipped by 2 bases and J by 3 bases, with 5 bases between them.

V is TRBV5-1 and J is TRBJ2-7; 10 bases map to TRBD2. Germline trimming cut 5 bases from V and 2 bases from J; bases unmatched to any gene: 7. The CDR3 has 15 amino acids. CDR1 and CDR2 from the germline V gene are SGHRS and YFSETQ. The DNA for the CDR3 is TGCGCCAGCAGGGATGGGACTAGCGCGACCTACGAGCAGTACTTC. The encoded protein is CASRDGTSATYEQYF.

This chain connects TRBV27 to TRBJ2-3; no definite D call. CDR1 MNHEY and CDR2 SMNVEV come from the germline V gene (reference sequence). The CDR3 has 15 amino acids. V was trimmed by 5 bases and J by 0 bases, leaving 12 bases between them. CDR3 protein: CASSPYKSSTDTQYF. Here the CDR3 DNA reads TGTGCCAGCAGTCCCTATAAGTCTAGCACAGATACGCAGTATTTT.

The V call is TRBV19, the J call TRBJ2-7; TRBD1 might be the D (7 bases). Germline assignment: CDR1 LNHDA and CDR2 SQIVND (reference sequence). With 6 bases removed from V and 7 bases from J, the gap between germline ends came to 13 bases. The length of the CDR3 is 12 residues. The CDR3 loop reads CASREGAGEQYF. CDR3 nucleotides: TGTGCCAGTAGAGAGGGGGCGGGGGAGCAGTACTTC.

The chain combines TRBV5-6 with TRBJ1-1, with no clear D. Germline V gene sequence: CDR1 SGHDT, CDR2 YYEEEE. The CDR3 consists of 14 residues. Trimming took 1 base from V and 1 from J, leaving 8 bases between them. CDR3 protein: CASSLSRKNTEAFF. DNA of the CDR3: TGTGCCAGCAGCTTGAGCAGGAAGAACACTGAAGCTTTCTTT.

J is TRBJ2-1 and V is TRBV5-1; 14 bases map to TRBD2. With V trimmed by 4 bases and J by 7 bases, 7 bases remained unmatched. CDR3 length equals 16 residues. CDR1 and CDR2 from the germline V gene are SGHRS and YFSETQ. For the CDR3, the DNA is TGCGCCAGCAGCCTGCGGACTAGCGGGAGGAGGAATGAGCAGTTCTTC. Translating gives CASSLRTSGRRNEQFF.

This clone was seen only a few times. This chain uses TRBV4-2 with TRBJ1-5; a weak D match, TRBD1 (5 bases). The CDR3 sequence is 17 residues long. CDR1 and CDR2 (germline): LGHNA, YNFKEQ. Trimming took off 0 bases at V and 0 bases at J, with 12 bases between the two ends. In DNA, the CDR3 is TGTGCCAGCAGCCAAGATCCCGACAGTTATAGCAATCAGCCCCAGCATTTT. Translating it yields CASSQDPDSYSNQPQHF.